Below, 8 T cell receptor beta chains from the same sample are listed, as sequenced in a study of human T cells and chemical hapten exposure. Stated time point: pre-sensitization, week 0. Noted treatment: therapeutic diphenylcyclopropenone sensitization with weekly scalp DPC. A single record per CDR3 protein comes from TCRdb applying MiXCR to the RACE reads. The sample carries tens of thousands of distinct CDR3 sequences, around 13% recorded once. The sequences come from whole blood, collected in connection with sensitization to the hapten diphenylcyclopropenone (DPC). These receptors came from a woman in her forties or fifties with alopecia areata. Some clones in this sample may be carry-over from other donors' samples.

The table lists this clonotype with a few counts. The CDR3 coding sequence is TGTGCCAGCAGCTGGAGACCGGGCAATGAGCAGTTCTTC. The encoded protein is CASSWRPGNEQFF. This chain joins TRBV5-5 and TRBJ2-1; the D is unclear. V was trimmed by 3 bases and J by 6 bases, leaving 10 bases between them. This CDR3 spans 13 amino acids. Germline CDR1 is SGHKS and CDR2 is YYEKEE (reference sequence). The variable domain in full, with the rest retrieved from reference TRBV5-5 and TRBJ2-1, is DAGVTQSPTHLIKTRGQQVTLRCSPISGHKSVSWYQQVLGQGPQFIFQYYEKEERGRGNFPDRFSARQFPNYSSELNVNALLLGDSALYLCASSWRPGNEQFFGPGTRLTVL.

This clonotype showed up many times. This chain joins TRBV3-1 and TRBJ2-3; 7 bases agree with TRBD2. The germline gives CDR1 LGHDT, CDR2 YNNKEL (reference sequence). The CDR3 has 16 residues. The V segment lost 4 bases and the J segment 6 bases; nucleotides outside the gene matches: 13. The CDR3 nucleotides are TGTGCCAGCAGCCGCCCCGTAGGCGGGGGAGGCGATACGCAGTATTTT. This codes for CASSRPVGGGGDTQYF.

This clonotype was recorded many times. This chain links TRBV20-1 with TRBJ2-1; D is unresolved. The CDR3 runs to 13 residues. V gave up 5 bases and J gave up 6 bases, with 14 bases separating them. The germline V gene has CDR1 DFQATT and CDR2 SNEGSKA (reference sequence). The CDR3 protein is CSAEMAAFNEQFF. The DNA of the CDR3 is TGCAGTGCTGAGATGGCGGCTTTCAATGAGCAGTTCTTC.

This chain connects TRBV12-3 or TRBV12-4 to TRBJ2-1, with 8 bases fitting TRBD2. The CDR3 is made up of 17 amino acids. Losses at the gene ends were 7 bases for V and 0 bases for J; bases not matched to a gene: 11. This CDR3 reads CASTPNPGTSSYNEQFF. CDR3 in DNA: TGTGCCAGCACCCCCAATCCAGGGACTAGCTCCTACAATGAGCAGTTCTTC.

The chain recombines TRBV11-2 with TRBJ1-2; D unresolved. This CDR3 is built from 12 residues. Trimming took 4 bases from V and 0 from J, leaving 3 bases between them. Germline CDR1 reads SGHAT; CDR2 reads FQNNGV. DNA for the CDR3: TGTGCCAGCAGCTCCCCTAACTATGGCTACACCTTC. Its translation is CASSSPNYGYTF.

In its sample, this clonotype was seen many times. The CDR3 DNA follows: TGCAGTGCTAGACCCCTGGGGACTAGCGGCACAGATACGCAGTATTTT. Its translation: CSARPLGTSGTDTQYF. J is TRBJ2-3 and V is TRBV20-1, with 10 positions matching TRBD2. CDR3 length: 16 residues. V gave up 2 bases and J gave up 1 base; unmatched junction bases: 6. Germline values: CDR1 DFQATT, CDR2 SNEGSKA (reference sequence).

This chain uses TRBV2 with TRBJ2-7, with D perhaps TRBD1 (5 bases). The CDR3 runs to 13 residues. V was trimmed by 10 bases and J by 2 bases, leaving 15 bases between them. Looked up from germline, CDR1 is SNHLY and CDR2 is FYNNEI. The CDR3 is CATVQDPTYEQYF. The DNA of the CDR3 is TGTGCCACCGTACAGGACCCGACCTACGAGCAGTACTTC.

This clonotype has a handful of counts. V usage is TRBV7-9 and J usage is TRBJ2-2, with TRBD2 matching over 10 bases. Germline trimming cut 1 base from V and 7 bases from J; bases unmatched to any gene: 3. CDR1 is SEHNR, CDR2 FQNEAQ, per germline (reference sequence). This CDR3 region has 15 residues. CDR3: CASSLGSSGSGELFF. CDR3 in DNA: TGTGCCAGCAGCTTAGGATCTAGCGGGAGCGGGGAGCTGTTTTTT. Looking up the rest from reference TRBV7-9 and TRBJ2-2 gives the full variable domain: DTGVSQNPRHKITKRGQNVTFRCDPISEHNRLYWYRQTLGQGPEFLTYFQNEAQLEKSRLLSDRFSAERPKGSFSTLEIQRTEQGDSAMYLCASSLGSSGSGELFFGEGSRLTVL.